This T cell receptor (beta chain) emerged from a study of cytomegalovirus exposure and HLA in healthy donors. Study results and limitations: The classifier was said to identify cytomegalovirus status with high specificity and sensitivity. Some TCR beta chains (roughly 150 of them) were listed as cytomegalovirus-associated. It was confirmed in vitro that a few of the CMV-associated chains were specific for CMV antigens.

Only a few counts were recorded for this clone. Its matching antigen is unknown. V trimming: 5 bases; J trimming: 5 bases; junction bases outside the gene matches: 6. CDR3 size: 13 residues. Germline V gene lookup returns CDR1 SGHNT and CDR2 YENEEA. TCRdb's copy holds only in-frame clones and misses some; the assay was immunoSEQ multiplex PCR. This repertoire shows 110,000 or so clones, around 88% found once; its top ten account for about 1.8%. The chain has TRBV11-3 and TRBJ2-7; 7 positions match TRBD1. Sequenced sample: PBMCs. The source is a man aged 18 to 29 in good health and CMV-seronegative. The CDR3 region is CASSDGTGDEQYF. DNA for the CDR3: TGTGCCAGCAGCGATGGAACAGGGGACGAGCAGTACTTC.